These 18 T cell receptor beta chains were sequenced from one sample in a study of blood T cell repertoires in COVID-19. The method was immunoSEQ multiplex PCR; TCRdb's version includes in-frame clones alone and lacks a portion of them. This table has tens of thousands of clones, 75% to 95% appearing once. Specimen: peripheral blood. All receptors come from a human donor in a cohort sampled during active COVID-19.

This clone was recorded once. The CDR3 loop is CARSLPQRGGVANEQFF. The CDR3 DNA is TGTGCCAGAAGCTTGCCGCAACGGGGGGGCGTTGCAAATGAGCAGTTCTTC. J is TRBJ2-1 and V is TRBV5-3; 8 bases are a match to TRBD2. TRBV5-3 is sorted into the ORF group, with uncertain function. V shed 1 base and J 7 bases; nucleotides not matched to a gene: 13. The CDR3 is made up of 17 amino acids.

The J gene is TRBJ2-1, the V gene TRBV9, with 15 bases fitting TRBD2. Germline V gene data show CDR1 as SGDLS and CDR2 as YYNGEE. V gave up 3 bases and J gave up 10 bases; unmatched junction bases: 5. CDR3 length: 15 amino acids. This CDR3 reads CASSAGLAGGREQFF. CDR3 DNA: TGTGCCAGCAGCGCCGGACTAGCGGGGGGGCGAGAGCAGTTCTTC.

The chain is built from TRBV6-2 or TRBV6-3 and TRBJ2-2, with 11 nucleotides matching TRBD2. Trimming cost V 0 bases and J 1 base; bases outside gene matches: 1. The CDR3 loop spans 17 amino acids. The germline V gene encodes CDR1 MNHEY and CDR2 SVGEGT. This CDR3 is CASSYSLAGGNTGELFF. CDR3 coding DNA: TGTGCCAGCAGTTACTCGCTAGCGGGGGGGAACACCGGGGAGCTGTTTTTT.

Here the CDR3 reads CASSYSRGQAYNEQFF. Here the CDR3 DNA reads TGTGCCAGCAGTTACTCCCGGGGACAGGCCTACAATGAGCAGTTCTTC. The J gene is TRBJ2-1, the V gene TRBV6-2 or TRBV6-3, with 8 bases lining up with TRBD1. V gave up 0 bases and J gave up 2 bases; unmatched junction bases: 3. The CDR3 runs to 16 residues. In germline, CDR1 is MNHEY, CDR2 SVGEGT.

The chain has TRBV10-3 and TRBJ2-1; D is uncertain. The CDR3 contains 12 residues. Trimming left V 3 bases short and J 7 bases short, with 7 bases between. CDR1 ENHRY and CDR2 SYGVKD come from the germline V gene. CDR3 amino acids: CAISDNNNEQFF. CDR3 nucleotides: TGTGCCATCAGTGACAACAATAATGAGCAGTTCTTC.

This chain connects TRBV13 to TRBJ2-3; D unresolved. Germline values: CDR1 PRHDT, CDR2 FYEKMQ (reference sequence). This CDR3 spans 13 amino acids. V lost 5 bases, J lost 2 bases, and 8 bases lay in between. The CDR3 bases are TGTGCCAGCAGCCCTCCTGTCACAGATACGCAGTATTTT. Translating gives CASSPPVTDTQYF. The whole variable domain, filled in from reference TRBV13 and TRBJ2-3, reads AAGVIQSPRHLIKEKRETATLKCYPIPRHDTVYWYQQGPGQDPQFLISFYEKMQSDKGSIPDRFSAQQFSDYHSELNMSSLELGDSALYFCASSPPVTDTQYFGPGTRLTVL.

V and J are TRBV4-2 and TRBJ2-1; TRBD2 is a possible D gene (6 bases). Trimming pared 0 bases from V and 1 base from J, leaving 7 bases between. This CDR3 region has 15 residues. Germline V lookup: CDR1 LGHNA, CDR2 YNFKEQ. The CDR3 sequence: CASSQDGGSYNEQFF. CDR3 nucleotide sequence: TGTGCCAGCAGCCAAGACGGGGGTTCCTACAATGAGCAGTTCTTC.

This clone came up once. The chain is built from TRBV6-5 and TRBJ2-2; D is perhaps TRBD1 (6 bases). The V gene's germline CDR1 is MNHEY and CDR2 SVGAGI. Trimming shortened V by 8 bases and J by 2 bases, and 15 bases separated the two germline ends. The CDR3 consists of 15 residues. For the CDR3, the DNA is TGTGCCAGCGGATCCGGGACACGAAACACCGGGGAGCTGTTTTTT. This gives the protein CASGSGTRNTGELFF.

The chain couples TRBV5-4 to TRBJ2-5; D may be TRBD2 (5 bases). Trimming left V 3 bases short and J 11 bases short, with 17 bases between. Germline V lookup: CDR1 SGHNT, CDR2 YYREEE (reference sequence). The CDR3 totals 13 residues. CDR3 coding DNA: TGTGCCAGCAGCTGGCCGGAGGAGCGGATACAGTACTTC. Protein sequence: CASSWPEERIQYF.

The count of this clone is one. V usage is TRBV25-1 and J usage is TRBJ2-3; 7 bases fit TRBD1. V lost 5 bases, J lost 0 bases, and 5 bases stayed unmatched. The CDR3 totals 15 residues. Per germline, CDR1 MGHDK and CDR2 SYGVNS. Written as DNA, the CDR3 is TGTGCCAGCAGTCCCGGGACAGATAGCACAGATACGCAGTATTTT. Protein sequence: CASSPGTDSTDTQYF.

This chain joins TRBV5-4 and TRBJ1-1; no clear D. V shed 0 bases and J shed 2 bases, with 11 bases lying between them. In germline, CDR1 is SGHNT, CDR2 YYREEE (reference sequence). The CDR3 has 15 residues. CDR3 residues: CASSLAWELNTEAFF. For the CDR3, the DNA is TGTGCCAGCAGCTTGGCGTGGGAGCTCAACACTGAAGCTTTCTTT.

The CDR3 nucleotides read TGTGCCAGCAGTTTTTCCCTACAGCGGGCGGCTAACTATGGCTACACCTTC. Translating it yields CASSFSLQRAANYGYTF. The genes are TRBV7-8 and TRBJ1-2; D is uncertain. Germline CDR1 SGHVS, CDR2 FQNEAQ. The CDR3 has 17 amino acids. V dropped 6 bases and J dropped 0 bases, with 20 bases sitting between them.

The chain links TRBV28 to TRBJ1-2; the D gene is possibly TRBD1 (5 bases). The V and J ends lost 7 bases and 6 bases respectively, with 15 bases between them. Germline V CDR1 and CDR2: MDHEN, SYDVKM. The CDR3 runs to 13 residues. The CDR3 nucleotides read TGTGCCAGCACCCTCGTAAGGGGCAATGGCTACACCTTC. This gives the protein CASTLVRGNGYTF.

This sequence joins TRBV20-1 and TRBJ1-1; D gene uncertain. This CDR3 has 12 residues. Germline V lookup: CDR1 DFQATT, CDR2 SNEGSKA (reference sequence). V was clipped by 3 bases and J by 1 base, with 6 bases between them. The CDR3 protein is CSASWQNTEAFF. The CDR3 DNA sequence: TGCAGTGCTAGTTGGCAGAACACTGAAGCTTTCTTT.

This clone was seen only a few times. V gene TRBV2 combines with J gene TRBJ1-5, with D tentatively TRBD1 (6 bases). Germline-derived CDR1 and CDR2 are SNHLY and FYNNEI. The CDR3 sequence is 16 residues long. Trimming removed 4 bases from V and 4 bases from J, with 17 bases in between. CDR3 region: CASSGGGGRGNQPQHF. The CDR3 DNA reads TGTGCCAGCAGTGGGGGCGGCGGCAGGGGTAATCAGCCCCAGCATTTT.

This chain joins TRBV3-1 (or the pseudogene TRBV3-2) and TRBJ2-2; D unclear. The CDR3 length is 15 residues. Trimming cost V 8 bases and J 0 bases, with 13 bases left between them. Germline lookup yields CDR1 LGHDT and CDR2 YNNKEL (reference sequence). The CDR3 DNA is TGTGCCAGCGGCAGTGGTCCCGCGAACACCGGGGAGCTGTTTTTT. Translation: CASGSGPANTGELFF.

The chain links TRBV28 to TRBJ1-2; D is ambiguous. Germline CDR1 MDHEN, CDR2 SYDVKM. V was pared by 4 bases and J by 8 bases, with 11 bases between. There are 12 residues in the CDR3. The CDR3 reads CASSSLGRGYTF. The DNA of the CDR3 is TGTGCCAGCAGTTCCCTCGGTCGGGGCTACACCTTC.

The V gene is TRBV24-1, the J gene TRBJ2-5; TRBD2 might be the D (5 bases). Per germline, CDR1 KGHDR and CDR2 SFDVKD. This CDR3 region has 16 residues. V lost 4 bases and J lost 3, with 17 bases in between. Written as DNA, the CDR3 is TGTGCCACCAGTGACCCTAGGTCCGGAGGAAAAGAGACCCAGTACTTC. Translated: CATSDPRSGGKETQYF.